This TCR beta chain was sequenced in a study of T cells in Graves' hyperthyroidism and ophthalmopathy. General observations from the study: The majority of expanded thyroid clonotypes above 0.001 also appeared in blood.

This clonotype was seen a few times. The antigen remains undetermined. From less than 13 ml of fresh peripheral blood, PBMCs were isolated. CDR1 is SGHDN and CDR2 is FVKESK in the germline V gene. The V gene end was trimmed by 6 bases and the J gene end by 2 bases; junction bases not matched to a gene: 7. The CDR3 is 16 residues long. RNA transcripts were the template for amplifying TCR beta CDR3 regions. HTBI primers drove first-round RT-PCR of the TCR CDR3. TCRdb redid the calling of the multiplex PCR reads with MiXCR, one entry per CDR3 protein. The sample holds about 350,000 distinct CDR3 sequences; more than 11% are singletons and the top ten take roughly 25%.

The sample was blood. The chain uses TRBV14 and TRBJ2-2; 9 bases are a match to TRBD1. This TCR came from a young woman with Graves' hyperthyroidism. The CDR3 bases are TGTGCCAGCAGTCGACCGGGACAGGGTAACACCGGGGAGCTGTTTTTT. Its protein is CASSRPGQGNTGELFF. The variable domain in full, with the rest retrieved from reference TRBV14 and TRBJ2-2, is EAGVTQFPSHSVIEKGQTVTLRCDPISGHDNLYWYRRVMGKEIKFLLHFVKESKQDESGMPNNRFLAERTGGTYSTLKVQPAELEDSGVYFCASSRPGQGNTGELFFGEGSRLTVL.